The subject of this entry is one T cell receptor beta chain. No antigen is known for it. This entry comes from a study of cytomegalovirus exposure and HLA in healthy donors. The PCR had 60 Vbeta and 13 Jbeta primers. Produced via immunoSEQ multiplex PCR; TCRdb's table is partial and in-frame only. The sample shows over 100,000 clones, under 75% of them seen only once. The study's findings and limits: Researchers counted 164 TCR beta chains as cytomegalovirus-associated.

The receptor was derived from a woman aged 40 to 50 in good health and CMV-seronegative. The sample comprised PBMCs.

The CDR3 spells CASSLKGLPSYNEQFF. The CDR3 region has the DNA TGCGCCAGCAGCTTGAAGGGGCTCCCCTCCTACAATGAGCAGTTCTTC. The rearrangement links TRBV5-1 to TRBJ2-1; possible D gene TRBD1, 5 bases. There are 16 residues in the CDR3. Germline CDR1 is SGHRS and CDR2 is YFSETQ. Trimming removed 1 base from V and 0 bases from J, with 11 bases in between.